This TCR beta chain was found in a study of CD8 T cells in ankylosing spondylitis. The V and J ends lost 3 bases and 1 base respectively, with 11 bases between them. The CDR3 is 14 residues long. From germline, CDR1 is DFQATT and CDR2 SNEGSKA (reference sequence). This clonotype was counted between two and nine times. What it binds is unknown. Researchers built TCR beta libraries using quantitative 5'-RACE with molecular barcodes. Each CDR3 protein gets one entry after TCRdb re-called the 5' RACE reads with MiXCR. The profile covers fewer than 500,000 distinct CDR3 sequences, with 25% to 30% appearing a single time and 0.89% taken by the ten largest. General study results and limits: Ankylosing spondylitis blood appeared to carry a characteristic TCR beta motif of roughly eight highly homologous variants. Relatively scarce in peripheral blood, disease-linked clones were CD8+. The clones that were linked to disease were reported to be significantly enriched in matched synovial fluid samples from ankylosing spondylitis patients.

The sequence was obtained from a male donor with ankylosing spondylitis. The V and J genes are TRBV20-1 and TRBJ2-3; D uncertain. Material: blood, either unsorted or a sorted T cell fraction (not recorded which). The CDR3 here is CSARFYMGTDTQYF. Written as DNA, the CDR3 is TGCAGTGCTAGGTTCTATATGGGCACAGATACGCAGTATTTT.